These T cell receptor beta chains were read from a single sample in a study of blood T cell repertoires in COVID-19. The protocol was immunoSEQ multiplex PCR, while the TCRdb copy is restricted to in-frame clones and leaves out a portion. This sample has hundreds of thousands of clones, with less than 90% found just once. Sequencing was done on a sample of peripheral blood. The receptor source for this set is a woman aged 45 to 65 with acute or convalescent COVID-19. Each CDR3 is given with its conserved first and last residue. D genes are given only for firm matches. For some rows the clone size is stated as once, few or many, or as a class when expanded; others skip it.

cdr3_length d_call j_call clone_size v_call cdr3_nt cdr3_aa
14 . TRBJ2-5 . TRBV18 TGTGCCAGCTCACCACCCACAGGGCAAGAGACCCAGTACTTC CASSPPTGQETQYF
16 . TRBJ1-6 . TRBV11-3 TGTGCCAGCAGCTTAAGTAACAAGCAGGGCCTTTCACCCCTCCACTTT CASSLSNKQGLSPLHF
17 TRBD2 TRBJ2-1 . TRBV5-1 TGCGCCAGCAGCTCCACTTTAACTAGCGGGGGTTTTGGTGAGCAGTTCTTC CASSSTLTSGGFGEQFF
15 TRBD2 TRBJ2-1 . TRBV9 TGTGCCAGCAACCCTAGCGGCCTACGCACCAGTGAGCAGTTCTTC CASNPSGLRTSEQFF
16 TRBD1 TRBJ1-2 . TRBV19 TGTGCCAGTAGTACCGGGACAGGGGGCGCCTTCTATGGCTACACCTTC CASSTGTGGAFYGYTF
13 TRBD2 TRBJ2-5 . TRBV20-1 TGCAGTGCAAGTGGACTAGCGAAAGAGACCCAGTACTTC CSASGLAKETQYF
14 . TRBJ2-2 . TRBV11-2 TGTGCCAGCAGCTTAGAGGGGGCATCAGGGGAGCTGTTTTTT CASSLEGASGELFF
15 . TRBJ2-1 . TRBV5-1 TGCGCCAGCAGCTCGGGCAGGGCTTCCTACAATGAGCAGTTCTTC CASSSGRASYNEQFF
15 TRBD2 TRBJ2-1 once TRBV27 TGTGCCAGCAGTCAGCCAGCGGGATACTACAATGAGCAGTTCTTC CASSQPAGYYNEQFF
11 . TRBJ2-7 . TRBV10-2 TGCGCCAGCAGTGACCTCTACGAGCAGTACTTC CASSDLYEQYF
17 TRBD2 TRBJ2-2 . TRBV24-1 TGTGCCACCAGTGATTTGGGACTAGCGGGAGGGACCGGGGAGCTGTTTTTT CATSDLGLAGGTGELFF
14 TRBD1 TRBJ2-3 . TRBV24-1 TGTGCCACCAGCCGACAGGGGGCATCAGATACGCAGTATTTT CATSRQGASDTQYF
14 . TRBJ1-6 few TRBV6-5 TGTGCCAGCAGACGGACATCAGGGCCGGCCCCCCTCCACTTT CASRRTSGPAPLHF
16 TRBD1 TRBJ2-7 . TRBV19 TGTGCCAGTAGTGGAAGGGACAGGGCCCCGGCATGGGAGCAGTACTTC CASSGRDRAPAWEQYF
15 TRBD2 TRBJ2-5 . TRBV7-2 TGTGCCAGCAGCTCGGGACTAGCAGAGGGGGAGACCCAGTACTTC CASSSGLAEGETQYF
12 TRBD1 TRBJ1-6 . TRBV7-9 TGTGCCAGTGGACAGGGGAATTCACCCCTCCACTTT CASGQGNSPLHF
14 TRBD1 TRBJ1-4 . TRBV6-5 TGTGCCAGCAGGGACAGGGGAGTAGCTGAAAAACTGTTTTTT CASRDRGVAEKLFF
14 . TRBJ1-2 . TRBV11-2 TGTGCCAGCAGCCTCGGGGCGGAGGGGTATGGCTACACCTTC CASSLGAEGYGYTF
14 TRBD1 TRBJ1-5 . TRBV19 TGTGCCAGTAGTCCTGACAGGGCCCTGAGGCCCCAGCATTTT CASSPDRALRPQHF
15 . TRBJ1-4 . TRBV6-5 TGTGCCAGCAGTTCGGGACTCGGGGAGGGAGAAAAACTGTTTTTT CASSSGLGEGEKLFF
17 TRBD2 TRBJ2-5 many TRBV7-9 TGTGCCAGCAGCTTAGGCACCAGCGGGGGGTCTCAAGAGACCCAGTACTTC CASSLGTSGGSQETQYF
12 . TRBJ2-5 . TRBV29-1 TGCAGCGTTGAATTTGCGATGGAGACCCAGTACTTC CSVEFAMETQYF